There are many counts of the clone carrying this T cell receptor (beta chain). Its specificity is unknown. These data originate in a study of T-cell reconstitution after alpha-beta-depleted transplantation in children. Points from the study as a whole: The origin of alpha-beta T cells about two months after transplant was reportedly several hundred expanded graft clones. Surviving recipient T cells and intrathymic progenitors accounted for some patients' high TCRbeta diversity at day 60.

The CDR3 extends over 13 amino acids. CDR1 is SGHTA, CDR2 FQGNSA, per germline. V was trimmed by 11 bases and J by 6 bases, leaving 17 bases between them. Preparation of the TCRbeta library used unique molecular identifiers. TCRdb recomputed calls from the PCR reads with MiXCR, one row per CDR3 protein. The sample includes 200,000 to 250,000 distinct CDR3 sequences, 11% of them seen just once. The genes are TRBV7-2 and TRBJ2-1; weak D call: TRBD2 (7 bases). The origin of this receptor is a child in the first two years of life with acute myeloid leukemia, due to receive a stem cell transplant. This specimen consisted of PBMCs, obtained before TCRalphabeta/CD19-depleted stem cell transplant. CDR3 sequence: CAGSGGGRNEQFF. CDR3 nucleotide sequence: TGTGCCGGGTCGGGCGGGGGCCGCAATGAGCAGTTCTTC.